The present entry profiles one TCR beta chain with its context. Antigen specificity is unknown. Peripheral blood from each donor was collected in a volume of 8 to 10 milliliters. Isolation of PBMCs gave at least 6.5 million cells per sample. This specimen belongs to a study of blood T cells in healthy people across ages. Study-wide findings and caveats: Diversity figures based on one million T cells were deemed too low.

Alongside a J-beta primer mix, a sample-barcoded 5' primer served in a second PCR lasting about 7 to 11 cycles. Researchers report that a template-switch adaptor with 12 random nucleotides tagged each cDNA molecule. TCRdb redid the calling of the 5' RACE reads with MiXCR, one entry per CDR3 protein. This table holds about 1.8 million distinct CDR3 sequences, less than 50% found once. J was trimmed by 5 bases and V by 4 bases; bases with no gene match: 10. The length of the CDR3 is 15 residues. From germline, CDR1 is MNHEY and CDR2 SMNVEV (reference sequence). This receptor was taken from a woman aged 40 to 50 in good health. The sample consisted of blood. The rearrangement joins TRBV27 to TRBJ2-7; 8 nucleotides line up with TRBD2. The CDR3 DNA reads as TGTGCCAGCAGTTCCGGTAGCGGGGAGAACAACGAGCAGTACTTC. This translates into CASSSGSGENNEQYF.